Described below is a single TCR beta chain sequence and its context. This specimen belongs to a study of technical replicates of blood from a handful of donors. Profiling relied on immunoSEQ multiplex PCR, and the TCRdb table lists in-frame clones only, not all of them. The sample lists more than 90,000 clones; nearly 97% were seen once. The TCR was taken from a human donor in good health. The sequenced sample was T cells isolated from PBMCs.

The CDR3 nucleotides read TGTGCCTCCCGACTAGCGAGCACAGATACGCAGTATTTT. Its translation: CASRLASTDTQYF. V is TRBV19 and J is TRBJ2-3; 8 bases map to TRBD2. The CDR3 runs to 13 residues. V gave up 11 bases and J gave up 0 bases; unmatched junction bases: 4. Germline lookup yields CDR1 LNHDA and CDR2 SQIVND (reference sequence).